Described below is a single TCR beta chain sequence and its context. Its antigen is undetermined. This sample stems from a study of CD8 T cells in ankylosing spondylitis. Trimming removed 0 bases at V and 0 bases at J, with 6 bases between. The CDR3 totals 15 residues. Study-wide findings and caveats: The study identified a TCR beta motif of several highly homologous variants that appeared characteristic of ankylosing spondylitis blood.

MiXCR was run by TCRdb on the 5' RACE reads, yielding one entry per CDR3 protein. This table holds almost 400,000 distinct CDR3 sequences, about a fifth found once. This chain joins TRBV12-3 or TRBV12-4 and TRBJ1-5; D uncertain. The receptor was derived from a male donor with ankylosing spondylitis. Material for sequencing was blood, either unsorted or a sorted T cell fraction (not recorded which). The CDR3 loop is CASSLAPPSNQPQHF. In nucleotides, the CDR3 is TGTGCCAGCAGTTTAGCACCACCTAGCAATCAGCCCCAGCATTTT.